This T cell receptor (beta chain) was profiled in a study of CD8 T cells in Susac syndrome. This CDR3 has 16 amino acids. Germline values: CDR1 SEHNR, CDR2 FQNEAQ (reference sequence). Trimming stripped 2 bases from V and 5 bases from J, with 18 bases between. cDNA came from around 0.54 to 1 ug RNA primed by random hexamers. TCRdb independently ran MiXCR on the immunoSEQ multiplex PCR reads; one entry per CDR3 protein. This table holds 50,000 to 65,000 distinct CDR3 sequences, roughly 92% found once. Comment on this clonotype: Its antigen remains unidentified.

Broader study findings: The study conceded that relatively few individuals underwent its TCR sequencing and HLA analysis.

While serving as controls, healthy donors were matched for age and sex. Negative isolation yielded CD8+ and CD4+ T cells; FACS enriched TEMRA cells. The source is a human donor in good health. Sequencing was done on a sample of CD8+ T cells from PBMCs. The chain joins TRBV7-9 to TRBJ2-5; maybe TRBD1 (5 bases). DNA for the CDR3: TGTGCCAGCAGCTTAAGGGGTGCGGTAGCTCCGGAGACCCAGTACTTC. It encodes CASSLRGAVAPETQYF.